The 32 T cell receptor beta chains reported below all come from one sample, sequenced in a study of cytomegalovirus exposure and HLA in healthy donors. The PCR contained 60 Vbeta and 13 Jbeta primers. Sequencing was performed with immunoSEQ multiplex PCR; in TCRdb, only in-frame clones are kept and a portion is missing. The table has about 130,000 clones, roughly three quarters seen once. The sample comprised PBMCs. The receptors stem from a man aged 25-45 years in good health and CMV-seronegative.

The chain combines TRBV9 with TRBJ2-5, with 11 nucleotides matching TRBD2. V lost 4 bases and J lost 4; bases outside the gene matches: 12. Germline CDR1 reads SGDLS; CDR2 reads YYNGEE. This CDR3 contains 17 residues. The CDR3 DNA reads as TGTGCCAGCAGCCCCCGCTTACTAGCGGGAGCTTCAGAGACCCAGTACTTC. This sequence encodes CASSPRLLAGASETQYF.

The J gene is TRBJ2-7, the V gene TRBV30, with D hard to call. The CDR3 is 16 residues long. Trimming cost V 3 bases and J 2 bases, with 20 bases left between them. The germline gives CDR1 GTSNPN, CDR2 SVGIG (reference sequence). CDR3: CAWSPLVTLRPYEQYF. The CDR3 DNA is TGTGCCTGGAGCCCCCTAGTAACTCTACGGCCCTACGAGCAGTACTTC.

The chain recombines TRBV25-1 with TRBJ2-1; TRBD1 might be the D (6 bases). Trimming cost V 2 bases and J 1 base, with 6 bases left between them. There are 14 residues in the CDR3. The V gene's germline CDR1 is MGHDK and CDR2 SYGVNS. The CDR3 region is CASSEQGSYNEQFF. The DNA of the CDR3 is TGTGCCAGCAGTGAACAGGGGTCCTACAATGAGCAGTTCTTC.

The gene calls are TRBV7-9 and TRBJ2-1; 9 bases fit TRBD1. The CDR3 is made up of 15 amino acids. Germline CDR1 and CDR2: SEHNR and FQNEAQ (reference sequence). The V segment lost 8 bases and the J segment 2 bases; nucleotides outside the gene matches: 7. The CDR3 spells CASGKGQGPYNEQFF. The CDR3 DNA reads as TGTGCCAGCGGAAAGGGACAGGGACCCTACAATGAGCAGTTCTTC.

The chain uses TRBV7-8 and TRBJ1-2; 7 bases agree with TRBD1. The CDR3 length is 15 residues. CDR1 SGHVS and CDR2 FQNEAQ come from the germline V gene. The ends lost 5 bases at V and 0 bases at J; junction bases unmatched: 6. CDR3 amino acids: CASSTYRGTNYGYTF. The CDR3 nucleotides read TGTGCCAGCAGCACTTACAGGGGAACTAACTATGGCTACACCTTC.

V and J are TRBV5-1 and TRBJ1-2; 7 positions agree with TRBD1. Unmatched junction bases numbered 11, after V lost 4 bases and J lost 8 bases. The CDR3 consists of 14 residues. Germline CDR1 SGHRS, CDR2 YFSETQ. CDR3 nucleotides: TGCGCCAGCAGCCCTAGACAGGGTGGGGGAGGCTACACCTTC. Protein: CASSPRQGGGGYTF. The variable domain in full, completed from reference TRBV5-1 and TRBJ1-2, reads KAGVTQTPRYLIKTRGQQVTLSCSPISGHRSVSWYQQTPGQGLQFLFEYFSETQRNKGNFPGRFSGRQFSNSRSEMNVSTLELGDSALYLCASSPRQGGGGYTFGSGTRLTVV.

The table lists this clone with a count of one. This sequence joins TRBV6-1 and TRBJ1-3; 10 bases agree with TRBD1. V trimming: 2 bases; J trimming: 0 bases; junction bases outside the gene matches: 7. The germline V gene encodes CDR1 MNHNS and CDR2 SASEGT. The CDR3 has 18 residues. The CDR3 DNA follows: TGTGCCAGCAGTGAATGGACAGGGGGGGTGTACTCTGGAAACACCATATATTTT. Protein product: CASSEWTGGVYSGNTIYF.

This clone was detected only a few times. V usage is TRBV5-4 and J usage is TRBJ2-6; D perhaps matches TRBD2 (6 bases). The CDR3 spans 15 residues. The germline V gene encodes CDR1 SGHNT and CDR2 YYREEE (reference sequence). V lost 6 bases, J lost 2 bases, and 12 bases lay in between. Here the CDR3 reads CASTTGGAGANVLTF. In nucleotides, the CDR3 is TGTGCCAGCACCACCGGGGGAGCTGGGGCCAACGTCCTGACTTTC.

This clone was observed a single time. The chain employs TRBV15 and TRBJ2-1, with TRBD1 matching over 11 bases. CDR1 and CDR2 from the germline V gene are LNHNV and YYDKDF (reference sequence). The CDR3 extends over 17 amino acids. V lost 0 bases and J lost 7; bases outside the gene matches: 8. The DNA of the CDR3 is TGTGCCACCAGCAGAGATGTTGGAGGACAGGGGGCAAATGAGCAGTTCTTC. Translating it yields CATSRDVGGQGANEQFF.

This sequence joins TRBV2 and TRBJ1-2; possibly TRBD1 for D (5 bases). CDR1 SNHLY and CDR2 FYNNEI come from the germline V gene. V was trimmed by 6 bases and J by 6 bases, leaving 14 bases between them. This CDR3 region has 13 residues. The CDR3 DNA follows: TGTGCCAGCAGCGCTCAGGGTAATCATGGCTACACCTTC. Translating gives CASSAQGNHGYTF.

J is TRBJ2-5 and V is TRBV9, with 7 bases identical to TRBD1. Germline CDR1 and CDR2: SGDLS and YYNGEE. The CDR3 totals 14 residues. After removal of 8 bases from V and 0 bases from J, the junction contained 7 bases not matched to a gene. The CDR3 sequence: CASSRTGYQETQYF. CDR3 nucleotide sequence: TGTGCCAGTTCCCGGACAGGCTACCAAGAGACCCAGTACTTC.

The chain links TRBV29-1 to TRBJ2-7; D might be TRBD1 (5 bases). Germline V gene data show CDR1 as SQVTM and CDR2 as ANQGSEA. Trimming took off 6 bases at V and 6 bases at J, with 21 bases between the two ends. CDR3 length: 14 residues. DNA for the CDR3: TGCAGCGTGGCTATGTGGGGCGGTATCGCCGAGCAGTACTTC. The encoded protein is CSVAMWGGIAEQYF.

The chain recombines TRBV2 with TRBJ2-5; the match to TRBD2 covers 7 bases. This CDR3 contains 15 residues. Per germline, CDR1 SNHLY and CDR2 FYNNEI. The V gene end was trimmed by 6 bases and the J gene end by 5 bases; junction bases not matched to a gene: 12. CDR3: CASSPEGSGVETQYF. The CDR3, as DNA: TGTGCCAGCAGCCCAGAAGGGAGCGGGGTGGAGACCCAGTACTTC.

V is TRBV5-1 and J is TRBJ1-5; TRBD1 aligns across 7 bases. The CDR3 is made up of 16 amino acids. V gave up 3 bases and J gave up 0 bases; unmatched junction bases: 6. Germline V gives CDR1 SGHRS, CDR2 YFSETQ. CDR3 sequence reads: CASSYTGAYSNQPQHF. Written as DNA, the CDR3 is TGCGCCAGCAGCTACACAGGGGCGTATAGCAATCAGCCCCAGCATTTT.

The chain has TRBV6-5 and TRBJ1-2; no reliable D call. Between the trimmed V and J ends, which lost 0 bases and 2 bases, there was a span of 10 bases. The CDR3 sequence is 15 residues long. Germline V gene data show CDR1 as MNHEY and CDR2 as SVGAGI. CDR3 loop: CASSYSGSQNYGYTF. CDR3 nucleotide sequence: TGTGCCAGCAGTTACTCGGGCAGCCAAAACTATGGCTACACCTTC.

This clone occurred a few times. The V call is TRBV5-4, the J call TRBJ2-6; D not certain. CDR1 and CDR2 (germline): SGHNT, YYREEE (reference sequence). V lost 0 bases, J lost 2 bases, and 9 bases lay in between. The length of the CDR3 is 16 residues. CDR3 protein: CASSLDSLPGANVLTF. CDR3 DNA: TGTGCCAGCAGCTTGGACAGTCTGCCTGGGGCCAACGTCCTGACTTTC.

The chain combines TRBV7-9 with TRBJ2-1; a possible D gene is TRBD2 (7 bases). The CDR3 extends over 16 amino acids. With 1 base removed from V and 10 bases from J, the gap between germline ends came to 20 bases. Per the germline V gene, CDR1 is SEHNR and CDR2 is FQNEAQ (reference sequence). In nucleotides, the CDR3 is TGTGCCAGCAGCTTAGGTTCGGGGGGCGCTTTCGTGGAGCAGTTCTTC. Protein sequence: CASSLGSGGAFVEQFF.

The rearrangement links TRBV2 to TRBJ2-1; 12 nucleotides agree with TRBD2. The junction had 4 bases not matched to a gene; V was cut back by 5 bases and J by 5 bases. Germline V gene sequence: CDR1 SNHLY, CDR2 FYNNEI. CDR3 length: 15 amino acids. In DNA, the CDR3 is TGTGCCAGCAGTAGAAGGACTAGCGGGAACAATGAGCAGTTCTTC. Translating it yields CASSRRTSGNNEQFF.

V usage is TRBV5-4 and J usage is TRBJ2-7, with 11 bases fitting TRBD2. The CDR3 length is 16 residues. With 4 bases clipped from V and 2 bases from J, the junction kept 8 bases outside the gene matches. Germline CDR1 SGHNT, CDR2 YYREEE (reference sequence). This chain's CDR3 is CASSVLGLAAAYEQYF. CDR3 DNA: TGTGCCAGCAGCGTCTTGGGACTAGCGGCAGCCTACGAGCAGTACTTC.

The J gene is TRBJ2-1, the V gene TRBV25-1; no firm D call. This CDR3 region has 13 residues. V lost 2 bases to trimming and J lost 8 bases, with 10 bases between them. Germline V gene lookup returns CDR1 MGHDK and CDR2 SYGVNS. The CDR3 DNA follows: TGTGCCAGCAGTGAAGGGTCTCGGGATGAGCAGTTCTTC. Residues: CASSEGSRDEQFF.

This clone has just one count. This CDR3 reads CASSYTSGDYNEQFF. CDR3 in DNA: TGTGCCAGCAGCTACACTAGCGGGGATTACAATGAGCAGTTCTTC. The rearrangement links TRBV7-2 to TRBJ2-1; TRBD2 matches at 10 bases. In germline, CDR1 is SGHTA, CDR2 FQGNSA. After removal of 4 bases from V and 4 bases from J, the junction contained 4 bases not matched to a gene. There are 15 residues in the CDR3.

The V and J genes are TRBV7-3 and TRBJ2-3; D possibly corresponds to TRBD2 (5 bases). Germline V CDR1 and CDR2: SGHTA, FQGTGA. The germline V and J ends were trimmed by 1 base and 6 bases, with 5 bases remaining between them. The CDR3 runs to 12 residues. CDR3 nucleotides: TGTGCCAGCAGCTTAAGCGGGGATACGCAGTATTTT. Translating it yields CASSLSGDTQYF.

V and J are TRBV5-4 and TRBJ2-1; tentatively, D is TRBD1 (6 bases). This CDR3 is built from 15 residues. V lost 1 base and J 2 bases, leaving 10 bases between the germline ends. Germline assignment: CDR1 SGHNT and CDR2 YYREEE (reference sequence). For the CDR3, the DNA is TGTGCCAGCAGCTTGTCCGGGACACCCTACAATGAGCAGTTCTTC. Protein product: CASSLSGTPYNEQFF.

The table lists this clone with a count of one. The chain joins TRBV6-5 to TRBJ2-2, with unresolved D. The V gene lost 8 bases and the J gene lost 4 bases, with 11 bases spanning the gap. CDR3 length: 13 residues. CDR1 is MNHEY, CDR2 SVGAGI, per germline. CDR3 in amino acids: CASGSRGTGELFF. The CDR3 DNA follows: TGTGCCAGCGGGTCAAGAGGCACCGGGGAGCTGTTTTTT.

The chain is built from TRBV19 and TRBJ2-7; 8 bases fit TRBD1. CDR3 length: 17 amino acids. Germline CDR1 is LNHDA and CDR2 is SQIVND (reference sequence). V dropped 1 base and J dropped 2; count of bases not matched to a gene: 10. The CDR3, as DNA: TGTGCCAGTAGTATAGTCAAGGACAGGGTAGGGCCCTACGAGCAGTACTTC. It specifies CASSIVKDRVGPYEQYF. The full variable domain, rest sourced from reference TRBV19 and TRBJ2-7, is DGGITQSPKYLFRKEGQNVTLSCEQNLNHDAMYWYRQDPGQGLRLIYYSQIVNDFQKGDIAEGYSVSREKKESFPLTVTSAQKNPTAFYLCASSIVKDRVGPYEQYFGPGTRLTVT.

This chain's CDR3 is CASSLEGRGTAKNIQYF. The CDR3 nucleotides read TGCGCCAGCAGCTTGGAGGGCAGGGGGACCGCCAAAAACATTCAGTACTTC. The rearrangement uses TRBV5-1 and TRBJ2-4, with 7 bases identical to TRBD1. The J segment lost 1 base and the V segment lost 0 bases, leaving 7 bases of the junction unmatched. The CDR3 has 17 residues. From germline, CDR1 is SGHRS and CDR2 YFSETQ.

V and J are TRBV7-6 and TRBJ2-7; D is ambiguous. Germline V gives CDR1 SGHVS, CDR2 FNYEAQ. Trimming removed 0 bases at V and 5 bases at J, with 11 bases between. The CDR3 runs 14 residues. This chain's CDR3 is CASSLATGLDEQYF. CDR3 nucleotides: TGTGCCAGCAGCTTAGCGACGGGTTTGGACGAGCAGTACTTC.

The rearrangement links TRBV5-1 to TRBJ2-5, with 7 bases identical to TRBD2. The V gene's germline CDR1 is SGHRS and CDR2 YFSETQ. V shed 6 bases and J 5 bases; nucleotides not matched to a gene: 16. The CDR3 is made up of 16 amino acids. For the CDR3, the DNA is TGCGCCAGCACCTCCCAACCAGCGGGAATGTCGGAGACCCAGTACTTC. This sequence encodes CASTSQPAGMSETQYF.

This clone was detected a few times. The chain joins TRBV10-3 to TRBJ2-5; D is perhaps TRBD2 (6 bases). Germline V gene lookup returns CDR1 ENHRY and CDR2 SYGVKD. This CDR3 has 17 residues. Trimming took 3 bases from V and 3 from J, leaving 20 bases between them. This chain's CDR3 is CAISDPTIAEPEETQYF. The CDR3, as DNA: TGTGCCATCAGTGACCCCACCATAGCGGAACCGGAAGAGACCCAGTACTTC.

The sample holds one count of this clone. V gene TRBV6-6 combines with J gene TRBJ2-2; 11 nucleotides match TRBD1. J was trimmed by 3 bases and V by 6 bases; bases with no gene match: 6. The germline CDR1 and CDR2 sequences are MNHNY and SVGAGI (reference sequence). CDR3 size: 16 residues. The CDR3 DNA sequence: TGTGCCAGCAGGCCACCGGGACAGGGGGACACCGGGGAGCTGTTTTTT. The encoded protein is CASRPPGQGDTGELFF.

This chain connects TRBV10-1 to TRBJ2-5, with D perhaps matching TRBD2 (6 bases). Trimming cost V 2 bases and J 1 base, with 11 bases left between them. This CDR3 has 15 residues. Germline V lookup: CDR1 WNHNN, CDR2 SYGVQD (reference sequence). This CDR3 reads CASSEGGRPQETQYF. CDR3 DNA: TGCGCCAGCAGTGAGGGGGGGAGGCCCCAAGAGACCCAGTACTTC.

The rearrangement joins TRBV11-2 to TRBJ2-1; 9 nucleotides match TRBD2. Trimming took 3 bases from V and 4 from J; bases not matched to a gene: 13. The germline V gene encodes CDR1 SGHAT and CDR2 FQNNGV. The CDR3 consists of 18 residues. This chain's CDR3 is CASSFRRASGDEYNEQFF. CDR3 nucleotides: TGTGCCAGCAGCTTTAGAAGAGCTAGCGGGGACGAATACAATGAGCAGTTCTTC.